This T cell receptor beta chain was recorded in a study of blood T cell repertoires in COVID-19 (TCRdb year 2020). As for the study more broadly: Collaborator samples came from the United States, Italy and Spain and covered acute and convalescent phases of COVID-19. The material from the prospective study consisted of cDNA or gDNA derived from T cells, B-cell-depleted T cells, or PBMCs. Deeply sampled blood TCRbeta repertoires from subjects exposed to, actively infected with, or recovered from COVID-19 were included in the dataset. The repertoires were made available in a free public database intended to serve as a resource for research on the immune response to SARS-CoV-2. The samples were drawn from two sources: the first 160 participants of the ongoing ImmuneRACE study, and approximately 1,300 subjects contributed by 6 global collaborators. Sample metadata almost always included a de-identified subject ID, COVID-19 status, age in years and sex. Where available, HLA class I and class II types were taken from metadata supplied by the sample provider and were not determined by assay-based typing.

TCRbeta CDR3 regions were amplified from genomic DNA using the immunoSEQ Assay, a bias-controlled multiplex PCR. The published analysis was carried out like this. The number of nucleated cells in each sample was estimated by amplification of reference gene primers within the assay. Sequence reads were collapsed and filtered to measure the absolute abundance of every unique TCRbeta CDR3 rearrangement. For each sample, productive Simpson clonality was calculated as the square root of Simpson's diversity index over productive rearrangements. TCRdb's version of the immuneACCESS table is confined to in-frame rearrangements and falls short of the full clone set. An unresolved V gene accounts for under half of the shortfall where checked; the remainder is of unknown origin. D and trimming were read from the DNA, whereas the V and J calls and clone size are those reported in that table. The sample profile shows around 230,000 clones; approximately 86% of them were found once. The ten largest clonotypes hold 3% to 4% of the sample.

The investigation overall reported the following: The quantity of clinical and demographic metadata differed by source and by participant and was supplied without curation.

In the prospective study, participants were roughly 18 to 95 years old, resided in around 25 geographic areas of the United States, and were enrolled through a virtual design. In the prospective study, participants were assigned to cohorts based on the clinical history participants reported in a screening survey and a study questionnaire. Each participant in the prospective study had whole blood, serum and a nasopharyngeal or oropharyngeal swab collected by mobile phlebotomists. Additional blood draws and questionnaires over an approximately two-month period could optionally be provided by prospective study participants. Blood samples from the prospective study were shipped frozen or at room temperature prior to DNA extraction. About this clone: The antigen it binds to is not known. The sample holds no much larger clone one base away, and base qualities are not on file.

Sequenced input: PBMCs or T cells enriched from blood (not recorded which). This clonotype was obtained from a woman in her 40s with acute COVID-19.

Here is the DNA: TGTGCCAGCAGCCGAGGATGGGGCCCGAACAGCAATCAGCCCCAGCATTTT. Its translation reads: CASSRGWGPNSNQPQHF. Here the chain combines TRBV13 and TRBJ1-5, and TRBD1 may be the D gene, going by 5 matching bases. CDR1 PRHDT and CDR2 FYEKMQ are derived from the germline V gene (reference sequence). Cut back by 5 bases and 1 base, the V and J ends lie 18 bases apart. The CDR3 runs 17 amino acids, cysteine and phenylalanine included. Here the CDR3 DNA is all that survives: 51 bases in frame from base 1.